This TCR beta chain was sequenced in a study of T cells in Graves' hyperthyroidism and ophthalmopathy. Study overall: Prior to any treatment, at the point of initial diagnosis, peripheral blood was collected. Points from the study as a whole: Blood also carried most thyroid clonotypes expanded above 0.001. Ophthalmopathy, which appeared later, was predicted by the model a median about 5.9 months before onset.

The CDR3 loop spans 18 amino acids. Trimming removed 6 bases from V and 4 bases from J; junction bases left unmatched: 20. Germline assignment: CDR1 SNHLY and CDR2 FYNNEI. It was less than 13 ml of fresh peripheral blood that supplied the PBMCs. Comment on this clonotype: Its antigen is not identified.

Regions amplified from RNA transcripts were the TCR beta CDR3 regions. First-round RT-PCR with HTBI primers amplified the TCR CDR3 region. TCRdb itself ran the multiplex PCR reads through MiXCR, one entry per CDR3 protein. The sample carries around 500,000 distinct CDR3 sequences, 20% to 25% recorded once. The source material was blood. The TCR originated in a woman aged 70 to 79 with Graves' ophthalmopathy. V usage is TRBV2 and J usage is TRBJ1-1; 7 nucleotides line up with TRBD1. The CDR3 loop reads CASRKTLRTGRGSTEAFF. In DNA form, the CDR3 reads TGTGCCAGCAGAAAAACCCTACGGACAGGTAGGGGAAGCACTGAAGCTTTCTTT.